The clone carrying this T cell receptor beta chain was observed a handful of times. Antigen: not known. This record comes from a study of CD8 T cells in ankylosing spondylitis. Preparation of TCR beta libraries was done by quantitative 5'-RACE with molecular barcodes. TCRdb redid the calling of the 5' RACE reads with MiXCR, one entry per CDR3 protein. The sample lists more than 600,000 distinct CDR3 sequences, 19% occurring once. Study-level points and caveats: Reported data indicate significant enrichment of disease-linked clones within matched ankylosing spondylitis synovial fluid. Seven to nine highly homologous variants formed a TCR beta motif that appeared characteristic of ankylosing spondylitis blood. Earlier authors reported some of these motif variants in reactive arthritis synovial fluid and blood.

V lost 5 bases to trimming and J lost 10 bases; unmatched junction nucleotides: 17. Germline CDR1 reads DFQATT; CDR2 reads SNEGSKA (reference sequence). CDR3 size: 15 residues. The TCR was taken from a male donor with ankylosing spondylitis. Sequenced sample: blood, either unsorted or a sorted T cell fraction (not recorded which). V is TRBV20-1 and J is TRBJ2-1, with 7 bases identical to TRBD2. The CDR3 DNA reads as TGCAGTGCTCCAGCGACTAGCCCGATGGCGACCGAGCAGTTCTTC. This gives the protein CSAPATSPMATEQFF.